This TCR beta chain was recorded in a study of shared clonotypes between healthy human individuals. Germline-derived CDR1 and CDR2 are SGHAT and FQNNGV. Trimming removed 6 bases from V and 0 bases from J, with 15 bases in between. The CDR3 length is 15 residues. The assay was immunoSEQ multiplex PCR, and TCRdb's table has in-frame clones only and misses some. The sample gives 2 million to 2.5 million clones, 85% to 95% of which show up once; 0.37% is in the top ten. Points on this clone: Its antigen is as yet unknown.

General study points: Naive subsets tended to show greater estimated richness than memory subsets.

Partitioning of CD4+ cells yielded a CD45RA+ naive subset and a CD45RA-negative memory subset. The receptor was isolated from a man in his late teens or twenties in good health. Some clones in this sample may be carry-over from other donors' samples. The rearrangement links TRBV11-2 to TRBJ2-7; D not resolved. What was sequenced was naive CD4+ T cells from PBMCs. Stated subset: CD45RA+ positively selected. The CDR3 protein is CASRPPGRSSYEQYF. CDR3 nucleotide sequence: TGTGCCAGCAGACCACCTGGACGGAGCTCCTACGAGCAGTACTTC.